This TCR beta chain was sequenced for a study of cytomegalovirus exposure and HLA in healthy donors. Overall study findings and caveats: Accounts indicate the classifier identified cytomegalovirus status with strong specificity and sensitivity. In a later analysis, across HLA loci, associated TCR counts were highest for DRB1, lowest for HLA-C.

It was healthy bone marrow donors who served as donors. The PCR made use of 60 Vbeta and 13 Jbeta primers. Assay used: immunoSEQ multiplex PCR; TCRdb lists only in-frame clones, some missing. This table holds under 200,000 clones, more than 65% found once. Notes on this clone: Its antigen is as yet unknown.

Specimen: PBMCs. The receptor comes from a woman in her thirties in good health and CMV-seropositive.

The CDR3 reads CASSYWGGDGYTF. CDR3 DNA sequence: TGTGCCAGCAGTTACTGGGGGGGGGATGGCTACACCTTC. This sequence joins TRBV6-5 and TRBJ1-2, with a possible D match to TRBD1 (5 bases). CDR3 length: 13 residues. V lost 1 base, J lost 6 bases, and 9 bases lay in between. CDR1 and CDR2 from the germline V gene are MNHEY and SVGAGI.